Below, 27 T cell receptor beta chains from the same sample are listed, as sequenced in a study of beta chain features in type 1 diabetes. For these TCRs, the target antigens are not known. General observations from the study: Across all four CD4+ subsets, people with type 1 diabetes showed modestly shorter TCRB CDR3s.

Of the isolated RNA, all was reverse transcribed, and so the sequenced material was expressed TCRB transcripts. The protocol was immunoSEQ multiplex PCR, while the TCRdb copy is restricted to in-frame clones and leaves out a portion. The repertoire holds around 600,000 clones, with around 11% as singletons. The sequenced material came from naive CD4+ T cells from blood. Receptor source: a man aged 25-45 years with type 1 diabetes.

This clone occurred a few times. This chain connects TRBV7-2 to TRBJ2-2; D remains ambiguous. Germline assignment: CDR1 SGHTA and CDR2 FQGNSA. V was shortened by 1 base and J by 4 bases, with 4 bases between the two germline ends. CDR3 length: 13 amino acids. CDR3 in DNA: TGTGCCAGCAGCTTAGTCAGCACCGGGGAGCTGTTTTTT. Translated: CASSLVSTGELFF.

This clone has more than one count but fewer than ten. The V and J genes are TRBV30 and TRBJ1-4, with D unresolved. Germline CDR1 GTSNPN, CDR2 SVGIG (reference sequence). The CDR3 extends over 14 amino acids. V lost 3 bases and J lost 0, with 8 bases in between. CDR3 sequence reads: CAWRGFATNEKLFF. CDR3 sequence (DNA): TGTGCCTGGAGGGGATTTGCAACTAATGAAAAACTGTTTTTT.

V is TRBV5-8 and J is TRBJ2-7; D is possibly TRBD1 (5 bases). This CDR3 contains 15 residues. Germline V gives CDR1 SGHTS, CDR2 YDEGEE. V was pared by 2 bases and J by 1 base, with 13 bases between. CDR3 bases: TGTGCCAGCAGCTTTGGAAAGAGACAGTCCTACGAGCAGTACTTC. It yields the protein CASSFGKRQSYEQYF.

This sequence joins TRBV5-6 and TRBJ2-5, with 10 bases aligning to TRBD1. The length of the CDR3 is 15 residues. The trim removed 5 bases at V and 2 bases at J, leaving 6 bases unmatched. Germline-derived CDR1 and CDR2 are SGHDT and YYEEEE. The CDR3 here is CASSTRTGGQETQYF. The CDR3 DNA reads TGTGCCAGCAGTACTCGGACAGGGGGGCAAGAGACCCAGTACTTC.

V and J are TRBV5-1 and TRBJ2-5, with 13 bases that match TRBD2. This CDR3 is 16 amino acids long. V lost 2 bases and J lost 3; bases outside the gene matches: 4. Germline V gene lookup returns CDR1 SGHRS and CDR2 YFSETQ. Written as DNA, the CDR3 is TGCGCCAGCAGCTTCGGGACTAGCGGGGCGGAAGAGACCCAGTACTTC. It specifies CASSFGTSGAEETQYF.

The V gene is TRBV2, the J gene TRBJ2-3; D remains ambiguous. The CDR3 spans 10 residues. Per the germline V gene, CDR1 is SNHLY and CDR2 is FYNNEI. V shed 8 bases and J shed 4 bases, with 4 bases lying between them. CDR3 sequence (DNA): TGTGCCAGCTTTTCAGATACGCAGTATTTT. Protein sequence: CASFSDTQYF.

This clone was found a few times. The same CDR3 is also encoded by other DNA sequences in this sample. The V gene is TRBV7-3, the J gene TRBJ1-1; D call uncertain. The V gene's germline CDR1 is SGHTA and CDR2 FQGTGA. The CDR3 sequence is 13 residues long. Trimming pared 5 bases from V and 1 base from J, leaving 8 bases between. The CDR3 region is CASSPRQNTEAFF. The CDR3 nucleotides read TGTGCCAGCAGCCCGAGACAGAACACTGAAGCTTTCTTT.

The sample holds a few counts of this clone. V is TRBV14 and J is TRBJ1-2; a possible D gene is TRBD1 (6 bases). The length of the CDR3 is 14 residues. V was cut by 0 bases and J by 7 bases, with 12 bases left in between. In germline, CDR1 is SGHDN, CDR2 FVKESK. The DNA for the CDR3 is TGTGCCAGCAGCCAAGAGATCACAGGGAGTGGCTACACCTTC. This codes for CASSQEITGSGYTF.

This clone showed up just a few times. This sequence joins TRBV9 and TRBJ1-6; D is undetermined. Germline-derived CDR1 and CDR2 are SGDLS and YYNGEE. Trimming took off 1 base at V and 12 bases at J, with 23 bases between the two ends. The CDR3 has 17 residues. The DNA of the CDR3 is TGTGCCAGCAGCGTATATTCCGCCGGAGGTTTATCGGGACCCCTCCACTTT. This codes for CASSVYSAGGLSGPLHF.

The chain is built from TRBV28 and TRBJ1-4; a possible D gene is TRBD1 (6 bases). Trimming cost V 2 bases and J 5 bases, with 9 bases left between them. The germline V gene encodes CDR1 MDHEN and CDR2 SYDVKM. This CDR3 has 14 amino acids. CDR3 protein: CASSLAGANEKLFF. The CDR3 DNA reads TGTGCCAGCAGTTTAGCGGGGGCGAATGAAAAACTGTTTTTT.

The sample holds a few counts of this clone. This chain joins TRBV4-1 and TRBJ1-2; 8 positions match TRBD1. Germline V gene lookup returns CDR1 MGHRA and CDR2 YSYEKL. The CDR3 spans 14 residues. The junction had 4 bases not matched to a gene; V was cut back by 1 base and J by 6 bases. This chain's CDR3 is CASSQGAGGHGYTF. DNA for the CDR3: TGCGCCAGCAGCCAAGGAGCAGGGGGCCATGGCTACACCTTC.

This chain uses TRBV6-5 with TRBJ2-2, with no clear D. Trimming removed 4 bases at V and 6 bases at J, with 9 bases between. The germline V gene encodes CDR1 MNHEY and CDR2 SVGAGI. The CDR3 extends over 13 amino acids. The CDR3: CASSSTVSGELFF. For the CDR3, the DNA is TGTGCCAGCAGTTCCACGGTCTCCGGGGAGCTGTTTTTT.

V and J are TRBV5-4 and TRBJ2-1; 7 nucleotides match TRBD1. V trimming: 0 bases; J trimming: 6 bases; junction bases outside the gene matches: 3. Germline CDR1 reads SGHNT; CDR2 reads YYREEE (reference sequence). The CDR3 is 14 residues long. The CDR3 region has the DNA TGTGCCAGCAGCTTGGACCCAGGGGGCAATGAGCAGTTCTTC. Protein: CASSLDPGGNEQFF.

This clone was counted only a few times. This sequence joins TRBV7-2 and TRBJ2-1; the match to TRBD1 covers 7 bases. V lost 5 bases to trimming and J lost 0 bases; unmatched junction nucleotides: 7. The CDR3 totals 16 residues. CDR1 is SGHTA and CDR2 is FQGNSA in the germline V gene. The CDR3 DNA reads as TGTGCCAGCAGCCATGGGGACAGCAGCTCCTACAATGAGCAGTTCTTC. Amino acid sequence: CASSHGDSSSYNEQFF.

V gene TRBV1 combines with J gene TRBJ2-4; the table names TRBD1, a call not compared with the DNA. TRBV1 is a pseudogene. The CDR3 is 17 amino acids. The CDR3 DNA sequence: TGCACCAGCAGCCAAGAAGCCCCAGGGGTAGCCAAAAACATTCAGTACTTC. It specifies CTSSQEAPGVAKNIQYF.

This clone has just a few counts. The CDR3 here is CASSLLRDGYTF. The CDR3 nucleotides are TGTGCCAGCAGCTTATTGAGGGATGGCTACACCTTC. This chain uses TRBV7-2 with TRBJ1-2; D not resolved. The CDR3 runs to 12 residues. Trimming cost V 2 bases and J 6 bases, with 7 bases left between them. CDR1 SGHTA and CDR2 FQGNSA come from the germline V gene. Looking up the rest from reference TRBV7-2 and TRBJ1-2 gives the full variable domain: GAGVSQSPSNKVTEKGKDVELRCDPISGHTALYWYRQSLGQGLEFLIYFQGNSAPDKSGLPSDRFSAERTGGSVSTLTIQRTQQEDSAVYLCASSLLRDGYTFGSGTRLTVV.

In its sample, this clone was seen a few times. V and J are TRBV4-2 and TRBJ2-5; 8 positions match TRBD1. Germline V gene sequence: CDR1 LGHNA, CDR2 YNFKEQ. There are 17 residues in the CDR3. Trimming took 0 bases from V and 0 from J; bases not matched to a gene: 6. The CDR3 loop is CASSQDRTGSYQETQYF. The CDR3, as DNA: TGTGCCAGCAGCCAAGATAGGACAGGGTCGTACCAAGAGACCCAGTACTTC.

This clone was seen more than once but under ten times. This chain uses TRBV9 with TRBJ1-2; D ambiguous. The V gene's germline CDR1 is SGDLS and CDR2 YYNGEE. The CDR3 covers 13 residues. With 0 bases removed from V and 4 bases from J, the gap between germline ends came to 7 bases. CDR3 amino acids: CASSVAETYGYTF. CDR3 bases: TGTGCCAGCAGCGTAGCTGAAACCTATGGCTACACCTTC.

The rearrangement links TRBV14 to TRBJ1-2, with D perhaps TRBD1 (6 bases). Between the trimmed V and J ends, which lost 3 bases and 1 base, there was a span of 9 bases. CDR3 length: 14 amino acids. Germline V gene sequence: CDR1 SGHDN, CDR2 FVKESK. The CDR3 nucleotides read TGTGCCAGCAGCCAGGACAGCCATAACTATGGCTACACCTTC. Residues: CASSQDSHNYGYTF.

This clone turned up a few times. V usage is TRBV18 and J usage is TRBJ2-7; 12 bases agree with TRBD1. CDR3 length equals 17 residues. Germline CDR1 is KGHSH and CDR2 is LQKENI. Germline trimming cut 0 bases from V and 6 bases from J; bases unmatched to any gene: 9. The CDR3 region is CASSPPELGQGAGEQYF. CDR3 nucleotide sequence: TGTGCCAGCTCACCACCGGAACTGGGACAGGGGGCAGGCGAGCAGTACTTC.

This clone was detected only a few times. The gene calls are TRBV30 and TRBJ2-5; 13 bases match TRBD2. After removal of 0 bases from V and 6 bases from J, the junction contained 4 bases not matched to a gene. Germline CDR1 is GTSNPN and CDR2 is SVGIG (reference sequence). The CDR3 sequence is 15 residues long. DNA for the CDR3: TGTGCCTGGAGTGTGGGACTAGCGGGGTTGAAGACCCAGTACTTC. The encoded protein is CAWSVGLAGLKTQYF.

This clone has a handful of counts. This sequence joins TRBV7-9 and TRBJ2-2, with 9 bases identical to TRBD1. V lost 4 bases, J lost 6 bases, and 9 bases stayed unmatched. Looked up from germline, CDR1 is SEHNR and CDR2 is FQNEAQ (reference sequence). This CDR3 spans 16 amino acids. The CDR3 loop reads CASSSIPGTGSGELFF. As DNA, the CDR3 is TGTGCCAGCAGCTCGATCCCCGGGACAGGGTCCGGGGAGCTGTTTTTT.

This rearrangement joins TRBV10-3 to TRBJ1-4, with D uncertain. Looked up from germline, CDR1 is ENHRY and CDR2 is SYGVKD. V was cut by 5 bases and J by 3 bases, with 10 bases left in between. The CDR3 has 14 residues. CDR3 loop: CAISTPGANEKLFF. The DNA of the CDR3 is TGTGCCATCAGTACACCAGGAGCTAATGAAAAACTGTTTTTT.

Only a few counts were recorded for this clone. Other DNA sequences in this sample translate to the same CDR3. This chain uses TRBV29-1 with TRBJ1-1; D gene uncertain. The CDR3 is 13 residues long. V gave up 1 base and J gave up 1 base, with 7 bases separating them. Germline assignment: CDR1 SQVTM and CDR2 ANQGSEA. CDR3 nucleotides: TGCAGCGTTGAAGGGACCGAGAACACTGAAGCTTTCTTT. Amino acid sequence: CSVEGTENTEAFF.

The CDR3 region has the DNA TGTGCCAGTAGCCGAGATAGGTACAGGGGTTCTGGGAACACTGAAGCTTTCTTT. It specifies CASSRDRYRGSGNTEAFF. The chain couples TRBV19 to TRBJ1-1, with 7 bases fitting TRBD1. The CDR3 runs 18 residues. The V segment lost 6 bases and the J segment 1 base; nucleotides outside the gene matches: 17. Germline CDR1 LNHDA, CDR2 SQIVND (reference sequence).

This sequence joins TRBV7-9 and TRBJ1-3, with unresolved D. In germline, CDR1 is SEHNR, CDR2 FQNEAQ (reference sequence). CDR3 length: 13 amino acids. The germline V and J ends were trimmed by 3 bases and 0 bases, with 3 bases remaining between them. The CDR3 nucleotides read TGTGCCAGCAGCTTCCTCTCTGGAAACACCATATATTTT. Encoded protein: CASSFLSGNTIYF.

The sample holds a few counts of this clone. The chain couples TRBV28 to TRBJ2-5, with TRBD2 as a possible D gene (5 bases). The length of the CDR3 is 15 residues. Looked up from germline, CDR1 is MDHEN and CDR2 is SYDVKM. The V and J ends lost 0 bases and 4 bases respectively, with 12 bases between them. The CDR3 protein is CASSLWNGELETQYF. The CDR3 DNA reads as TGTGCCAGCAGTTTATGGAATGGGGAGCTAGAGACCCAGTACTTC. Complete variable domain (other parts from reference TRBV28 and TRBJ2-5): DVKVTQSSRYLVKRTGEKVFLECVQDMDHENMFWYRQDPGLGLRLIYFSYDVKMKEKGDIPEGYSVSREKKERFSLILESASTNQTSMYLCASSLWNGELETQYFGPGTRLLVL.